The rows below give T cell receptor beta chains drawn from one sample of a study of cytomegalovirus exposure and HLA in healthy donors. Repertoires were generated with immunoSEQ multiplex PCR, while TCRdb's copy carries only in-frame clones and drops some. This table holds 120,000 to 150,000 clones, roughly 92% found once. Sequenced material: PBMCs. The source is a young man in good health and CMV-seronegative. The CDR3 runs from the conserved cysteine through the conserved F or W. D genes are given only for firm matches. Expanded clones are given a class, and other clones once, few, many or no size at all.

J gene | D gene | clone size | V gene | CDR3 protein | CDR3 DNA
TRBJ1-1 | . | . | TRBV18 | CASTSRGLVAFF | TGTGCCAGCACATCAAGGGGTCTCGTAGCTTTCTTT
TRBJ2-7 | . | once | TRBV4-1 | CASMGSGEQYF | TGCGCCAGCATGGGGAGCGGCGAGCAGTACTTC
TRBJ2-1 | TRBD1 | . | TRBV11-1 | CASSSQGAGGVHNEQFF | TGTGCCAGCAGTTCACAGGGGGCGGGCGGGGTGCACAATGAGCAGTTCTTC
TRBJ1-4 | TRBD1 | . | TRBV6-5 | CASSYGGRGHEKLFF | TGTGCCAGCAGTTATGGGGGCAGGGGGCACGAAAAACTGTTTTTT
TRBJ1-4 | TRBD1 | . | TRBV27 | CASSTGTGGGGEKLFF | TGTGCCAGCAGCACCGGGACAGGGGGCGGGGGTGAAAAACTGTTTTTT
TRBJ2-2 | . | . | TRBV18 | CASSPPSRSGELFF | TGTGCCAGCTCACCACCGAGCCGGTCCGGGGAGCTGTTTTTT
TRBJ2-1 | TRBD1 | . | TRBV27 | CASSLYGSGGVEQFF | TGTGCCAGCAGTTTATACGGTTCAGGGGGCGTTGAGCAGTTCTTC
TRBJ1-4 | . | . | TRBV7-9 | CASSSEQLPNEKLFF | TGTGCCAGCAGCTCCGAACAGTTACCTAATGAAAAACTGTTTTTT
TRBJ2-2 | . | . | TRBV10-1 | CASSRGTGELFF | TGCGCCAGCAGCCGGGGCACCGGGGAGCTGTTTTTT
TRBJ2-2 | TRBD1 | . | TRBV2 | CASSETGEKNTGELFF | TGTGCCAGCAGCGAGACAGGGGAAAAGAACACCGGGGAGCTGTTTTTT
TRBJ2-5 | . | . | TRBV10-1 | CASSGQLWETQYF | TGCGCCAGCAGTGGACAGCTATGGGAGACCCAGTACTTC
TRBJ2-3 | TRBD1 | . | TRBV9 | CASSAGTGGSNTQYF | TGTGCCAGCAGCGCGGGGACAGGGGGTTCTAATACGCAGTATTTT
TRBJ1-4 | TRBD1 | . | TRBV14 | CASSQDLGTGGEKLFF | TGTGCCAGCAGCCAAGATCTGGGGACAGGGGGGGAAAAACTGTTTTTT
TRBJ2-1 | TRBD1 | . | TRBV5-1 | CASSLGDRVSNEQFF | TGCGCCAGCAGCTTGGGGGACAGGGTTTCCAATGAGCAGTTCTTC
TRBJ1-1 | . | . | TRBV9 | CASSLDGGNTEAFF | TGTGCCAGCAGCTTGGATGGAGGGAACACTGAAGCTTTCTTT
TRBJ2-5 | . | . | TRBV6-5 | CASSYLETQYF | TGTGCCAGCAGTTACCTTGAGACCCAGTACTTC
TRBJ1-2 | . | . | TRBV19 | CASSIVRGDYGYTF | TGTGCCAGTAGTATAGTCAGGGGAGACTATGGCTACACCTTC
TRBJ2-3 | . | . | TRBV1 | CTSSPYLAGAESSTDTQYF | TGCACCAGCAGCCCATATCTAGCGGGAGCCGAATCTAGCACAGATACGCAGTATTTT
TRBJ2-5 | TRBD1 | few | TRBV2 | CASSEEDRIGLETQYF | TGTGCCAGCAGTGAAGAGGACAGGATAGGCCTGGAGACCCAGTACTTC
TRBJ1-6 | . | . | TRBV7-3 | CASSFNRELSPLHF | TGTGCCAGCAGCTTTAACAGGGAACTATCACCCCTCCACTTT
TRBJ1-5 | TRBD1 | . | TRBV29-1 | CSVATGSHQPQHF | TGCAGCGTTGCGACAGGGAGTCATCAGCCCCAGCATTTT
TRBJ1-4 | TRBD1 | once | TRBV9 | CASSSTGGNEKLFF | TGTGCCAGCAGCTCGACAGGGGGTAATGAAAAACTGTTTTTT